Below, 30 T cell receptor beta chains from the same sample are listed, as sequenced in a study of cytotoxic CD8 clonotypes in ibrutinib-treated CLL. Profiling relied on immunoSEQ multiplex PCR, and the TCRdb table lists in-frame clones only, not all of them. The table shows tens of thousands of clones, with roughly 49% occurring only once. Here the sequenced sample was PBMCs, taken before ibrutinib treatment. The source is a human donor with chronic lymphocytic leukemia.

The rearrangement uses TRBV15 and TRBJ2-3; TRBD1 aligns across 7 bases. Germline trimming cut 5 bases from V and 1 base from J; bases unmatched to any gene: 12. Germline V gene lookup returns CDR1 LNHNV and CDR2 YYDKDF (reference sequence). There are 17 residues in the CDR3. The CDR3 nucleotides are TGTGCCACCAGCCGGGATTTAGGGACAGTAGGCACAGATACGCAGTATTTT. This encodes CATSRDLGTVGTDTQYF.

The chain combines TRBV2 with TRBJ2-3; D ambiguous. The V gene lost 6 bases and the J gene lost 0 bases, with 16 bases spanning the gap. The germline V gene encodes CDR1 SNHLY and CDR2 FYNNEI. The CDR3 is 16 amino acids. The CDR3 sequence is CASSPRPLYSTDTQYF. The CDR3 DNA sequence: TGTGCCAGCAGCCCCAGGCCGTTATATAGCACAGATACGCAGTATTTT.

The CDR3 coding sequence is TGTGCCAGCCTGGGGGGTGGAGAGACCCAGTACTTC. Amino acid sequence: CASLGGGETQYF. The genes are TRBV6-1 and TRBJ2-5, with D possibly being TRBD2 (6 bases). Germline V lookup: CDR1 MNHNS, CDR2 SASEGT. Trimming pared 8 bases from V and 4 bases from J, leaving 11 bases between. The CDR3 sequence is 12 residues long.

This clone has a handful of counts. V is TRBV7-2 and J is TRBJ1-2; D uncertain. The ends were cut back, 1 base at V and 3 bases at J, with 15 bases in the middle. This CDR3 is 16 amino acids long. CDR1 is SGHTA, CDR2 FQGNSA, per germline. CDR3 sequence: CASSLVGVRGDYGYTF. CDR3 nucleotide sequence: TGTGCCAGCAGCTTAGTGGGTGTGCGGGGTGACTATGGCTACACCTTC.

The J gene is TRBJ2-5, the V gene TRBV15, with D unclear. This CDR3 is 12 amino acids long. Per the germline V gene, CDR1 is LNHNV and CDR2 is YYDKDF (reference sequence). Trimming removed 5 bases at V and 4 bases at J, with 8 bases between. This CDR3 is CATSPLGETQYF. In DNA, the CDR3 is TGTGCCACCAGCCCCCTAGGAGAGACCCAGTACTTC.

The rearrangement uses TRBV10-1 and TRBJ2-1, with D unresolved. There are 14 residues in the CDR3. Trimming cost V 0 bases and J 4 bases, with 7 bases left between them. Germline loops: CDR1 WNHNN, CDR2 SYGVQD (reference sequence). CDR3 protein: CASSESRTYNEQFF. The DNA of the CDR3 is TGCGCCAGCAGTGAGTCGAGAACTTACAATGAGCAGTTCTTC.

This chain uses TRBV2 with TRBJ2-7; D gene unclear. Trimming removed 5 bases from V and 0 bases from J, with 8 bases in between. Germline V lookup: CDR1 SNHLY, CDR2 FYNNEI. The CDR3 is 13 residues long. The chain's CDR3 is CASSFHGSYEQYF. The CDR3 region has the DNA TGTGCCAGCAGTTTCCACGGCTCCTACGAGCAGTACTTC.

The table lists this clone with many counts. This chain uses TRBV5-4 with TRBJ2-1; 8 bases agree with TRBD1. The V segment lost 4 bases and the J segment 4 bases; nucleotides outside the gene matches: 4. CDR1 is SGHNT and CDR2 is YYREEE in the germline V gene (reference sequence). The CDR3 sequence is 14 residues long. The CDR3 sequence: CASSRQGTYNEQFF. In DNA form, the CDR3 reads TGTGCCAGCAGCCGACAGGGGACTTACAATGAGCAGTTCTTC.

The chain combines TRBV6-1 with TRBJ2-5; 9 bases fit TRBD2. The CDR3 is 13 residues long. Per germline, CDR1 MNHNS and CDR2 SASEGT. The ends lost 1 base at V and 9 bases at J; junction bases unmatched: 3. CDR3 amino acids: CASSEEGLAPQYF. DNA for the CDR3: TGTGCCAGCAGTGAAGAGGGACTAGCCCCCCAGTACTTC.

This clone has more than one count but fewer than ten. This chain links TRBV7-2 with TRBJ1-5, with 7 bases lining up with TRBD1. This CDR3 contains 16 residues. The V segment lost 0 bases and the J segment 3 bases; nucleotides outside the gene matches: 5. From germline, CDR1 is SGHTA and CDR2 FQGNSA. CDR3 protein: CASSLAPTGDNQPQHF. For the CDR3, the DNA is TGTGCCAGCAGCTTAGCGCCCACAGGGGACAATCAGCCCCAGCATTTT.

This clone showed up just a few times. J is TRBJ1-1 and V is TRBV4-1; D remains unclear. Germline loops: CDR1 MGHRA, CDR2 YSYEKL. With 3 bases removed from V and 1 base from J, the gap between germline ends came to 6 bases. There are 13 residues in the CDR3. The CDR3 nucleotides read TGCGCCAGCAGCCATGTAGGGAACACTGAAGCTTTCTTT. Protein product: CASSHVGNTEAFF.

This clone was observed a few times. CDR3 in amino acids: CASSLPQENSPLHF. The CDR3 nucleotides read TGTGCCAGCAGTTTACCGCAGGAAAATTCACCCCTCCACTTT. The rearrangement uses TRBV28 and TRBJ1-6; unclear D gene. The length of the CDR3 is 14 residues. Trimming removed 2 bases at V and 7 bases at J, with 9 bases between. Per germline, CDR1 MDHEN and CDR2 SYDVKM. The whole variable domain, filled in from reference TRBV28 and TRBJ1-6, reads DVKVTQSSRYLVKRTGEKVFLECVQDMDHENMFWYRQDPGLGLRLIYFSYDVKMKEKGDIPEGYSVSREKKERFSLILESASTNQTSMYLCASSLPQENSPLHFGNGTRLTVT.

The table lists this clone with a few counts. This chain links TRBV5-6 with TRBJ2-6, with D perhaps matching TRBD2 (6 bases). CDR3 length: 19 amino acids. Germline-derived CDR1 and CDR2 are SGHDT and YYEEEE. V gave up 4 bases and J gave up 0 bases, with 20 bases separating them. CDR3 sequence (DNA): TGTGCCAGCAGCGACGTCACGGGACTCGTCTACTCTGGGGCCAACGTCCTGACTTTC. It codes for CASSDVTGLVYSGANVLTF.

The chain combines TRBV7-2 with TRBJ1-1, with D hard to call. Trimming pared 5 bases from V and 4 bases from J, leaving 17 bases between. CDR1 is SGHTA, CDR2 FQGNSA, per germline. The CDR3 has 15 residues. CDR3 nucleotide sequence: TGTGCCAGCAGCCCACCTGACACCTCGGGCACTGAAGCTTTCTTT. This codes for CASSPPDTSGTEAFF.

This clone appeared a single time. V and J are TRBV5-6 and TRBJ2-3; D is unclear. CDR1 SGHDT and CDR2 YYEEEE come from the germline V gene. V gave up 4 bases and J gave up 5 bases, with 8 bases separating them. This CDR3 contains 12 residues. The CDR3 DNA sequence: TGTGCCAGCAGCCTCACGAAAGATACGCAGTATTTT. Translating gives CASSLTKDTQYF. Full variable domain (outside the CDR3, taken from reference TRBV5-6 and TRBJ2-3): DAGVTQSPTHLIKTRGQQVTLRCSPKSGHDTVSWYQQALGQGPQFIFQYYEEEERQRGNFPDRFSGHQFPNYSSELNVNALLLGDSALYLCASSLTKDTQYFGPGTRLTVL.

This clone has more than one count but fewer than ten. This specimen includes other DNA sequences encoding the same CDR3. V usage is TRBV7-9 and J usage is TRBJ1-1, with D possibly being TRBD1 (5 bases). Looked up from germline, CDR1 is SEHNR and CDR2 is FQNEAQ (reference sequence). Trimming removed 1 base from V and 0 bases from J, with 9 bases in between. The length of the CDR3 is 15 residues. The CDR3 loop reads CASSLVAGLNTEAFF. The CDR3 region has the DNA TGTGCCAGCAGCTTAGTGGCGGGGCTGAACACTGAAGCTTTCTTT.

The rearrangement joins TRBV7-9 to TRBJ1-2; 7 bases are shared with TRBD1. The CDR3 spans 14 residues. Germline CDR1 is SEHNR and CDR2 is FQNEAQ (reference sequence). J was trimmed by 5 bases and V by 2 bases; bases with no gene match: 5. The CDR3 spells CASSLPTGRYGYTF. Written as DNA, the CDR3 is TGTGCCAGCAGCTTACCGACAGGGAGATATGGCTACACCTTC.

The rearrangement joins TRBV14 to TRBJ1-1, with D possibly TRBD1 on 5 matching bases. Trimming stripped 2 bases from V and 1 base from J, with 11 bases between. Germline V gene data show CDR1 as SGHDN and CDR2 as FVKESK. This CDR3 spans 15 amino acids. The CDR3 here is CASSQPGRRNTEAFF. DNA of the CDR3: TGTGCCAGCAGCCAACCGGGACGAAGGAACACTGAAGCTTTCTTT.

J is TRBJ1-1 and V is TRBV10-3; possible D gene TRBD1, 6 bases. The V and J ends lost 4 bases and 5 bases respectively, with 20 bases between them. This CDR3 has 16 residues. CDR1 and CDR2 from the germline V gene are ENHRY and SYGVKD. The CDR3 DNA reads TGTGCCATCAGTGTTGGCGGGGGGCGACTTAGGACTGAAGCTTTCTTT. Encoded protein: CAISVGGGRLRTEAFF.

This clone was recorded a few times. This rearrangement joins TRBV5-1 to TRBJ2-7; 8 bases are shared with TRBD1. The CDR3 spans 14 residues. Germline CDR1 is SGHRS and CDR2 is YFSETQ. V gave up 3 bases and J gave up 5 bases; unmatched junction bases: 7. The DNA for the CDR3 is TGCGCCAGCAGCTCTGCAGGGGGCTACCACGAGCAGTACTTC. This encodes CASSSAGGYHEQYF.

This clone was picked up a small number of times. V usage is TRBV4-1 and J usage is TRBJ2-2, with D unresolved. The CDR3 totals 13 residues. The germline V gene has CDR1 MGHRA and CDR2 YSYEKL. Trimming cost V 1 base and J 7 bases, with 7 bases left between them. Written as DNA, the CDR3 is TGCGCCAGCAGCCAAGGAAAACGCGGGGAGCTGTTTTTT. Its translation is CASSQGKRGELFF.

Only one count was recorded for this clone. This chain uses TRBV30 with TRBJ2-5, with 7 positions matching TRBD1. The CDR3 sequence is 13 residues long. Unmatched junction bases numbered 5, after V lost 2 bases and J lost 5 bases. In germline, CDR1 is GTSNPN, CDR2 SVGIG (reference sequence). As DNA, the CDR3 is TGTGCCTGGAGTTATACAGGGGTGGAGACCCAGTACTTC. Residues: CAWSYTGVETQYF.

The chain employs TRBV5-5 and TRBJ2-5; a possible D gene is TRBD2 (7 bases). CDR1 is SGHKS, CDR2 YYEKEE, per germline (reference sequence). The CDR3 is made up of 16 amino acids. Deletions cut 4 bases from V and 5 bases from J, with 21 bases between. The CDR3 region is CASSPRVGGRLETQYF. CDR3 DNA sequence: TGTGCCAGCAGCCCCCGGGTGGGGGGGCGTTTGGAGACCCAGTACTTC.

This clone has just a few counts. The J gene is TRBJ1-2, the V gene TRBV6-5; D may be TRBD1 (5 bases). V lost 8 bases, J lost 4 bases, and 11 bases lay in between. The V gene's germline CDR1 is MNHEY and CDR2 SVGAGI. CDR3 length: 12 residues. The CDR3, as DNA: TGTGCCAGCGCGGGGCCGCTCTATGGCTACACCTTC. Translated, it gives CASAGPLYGYTF.

The chain joins TRBV27 to TRBJ2-2, with D possibly being TRBD1 or TRBD2 (5 bases each). The CDR3 covers 14 residues. V was clipped by 0 bases and J by 7 bases, with 9 bases between them. Germline CDR1 is MNHEY and CDR2 is SMNVEV (reference sequence). DNA for the CDR3: TGTGCCAGCAGTTTATCGTGGGGGTTCGGGGAGCTGTTTTTT. Amino acids: CASSLSWGFGELFF.

The J gene is TRBJ2-1, the V gene TRBV6-5, with 8 bases matching TRBD2. Germline assignment: CDR1 MNHEY and CDR2 SVGAGI. The CDR3 has 16 residues. Losses at the gene ends were 4 bases for V and 0 bases for J; bases not matched to a gene: 5. The CDR3 DNA reads TGTGCCAGCAGTTCGGATAGCGGGATCTCCTACAATGAGCAGTTCTTC. Its protein product is CASSSDSGISYNEQFF.

The rearrangement uses TRBV5-1 and TRBJ2-7; TRBD1 matches 8 bases. Germline lookup yields CDR1 SGHRS and CDR2 YFSETQ. With 4 bases clipped from V and 5 bases from J, the junction kept 5 bases outside the gene matches. The CDR3 is made up of 13 amino acids. The CDR3 here is CASSRTGRNEQYF. DNA for the CDR3: TGCGCCAGCAGCCGGACAGGGAGGAACGAGCAGTACTTC.

The chain joins TRBV19 to TRBJ2-2, with D unclear. This CDR3 is built from 16 residues. V was clipped by 4 bases and J by 6 bases, with 18 bases between them. Looked up from germline, CDR1 is LNHDA and CDR2 is SQIVND (reference sequence). The CDR3: CASSTRRPPQAGELFF. The CDR3 nucleotides are TGTGCCAGTAGTACCCGTCGCCCCCCTCAGGCCGGGGAGCTGTTTTTT. The full variable domain, rest sourced from reference TRBV19 and TRBJ2-2, is DGGITQSPKYLFRKEGQNVTLSCEQNLNHDAMYWYRQDPGQGLRLIYYSQIVNDFQKGDIAEGYSVSREKKESFPLTVTSAQKNPTAFYLCASSTRRPPQAGELFFGEGSRLTVL.

The CDR3 DNA reads TGTGCCAGCTCACCGGGCGCAACCTACGAGCAGTACTTC. The encoded protein is CASSPGATYEQYF. The chain carries TRBV18 and TRBJ2-7; D unresolved. Trimming left V 3 bases short and J 2 bases short, with 8 bases between. This CDR3 is 13 amino acids long. CDR1 KGHSH and CDR2 LQKENI come from the germline V gene.

This chain links TRBV10-1 with TRBJ2-5; D ambiguous. This CDR3 has 14 amino acids. V was trimmed by 2 bases and J by 9 bases, leaving 16 bases between them. Germline CDR1 is WNHNN and CDR2 is SYGVQD (reference sequence). The CDR3 DNA reads as TGCGCCAGCAGTGAGCCGCCCATCCTCGACGCCCAGTACTTC. Translation: CASSEPPILDAQYF.